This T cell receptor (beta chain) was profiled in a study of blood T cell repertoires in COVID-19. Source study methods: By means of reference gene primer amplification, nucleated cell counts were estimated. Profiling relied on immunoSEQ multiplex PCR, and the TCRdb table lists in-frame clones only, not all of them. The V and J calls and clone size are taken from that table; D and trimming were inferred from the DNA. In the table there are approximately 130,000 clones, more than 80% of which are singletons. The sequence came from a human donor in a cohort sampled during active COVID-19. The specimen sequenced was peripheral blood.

The CDR3 region has the DNA TGTGCCAGCAGTTTAGGACAGCATTACGAGCAGTACGTC. Its protein is CASSLGQHYEQYV. This chain joins TRBV6-5 and TRBJ2-7; the D gene is possibly TRBD1 (6 bases). V was trimmed by 4 bases and J by 4 bases, leaving 11 bases between them. CDR3 size: 13 residues. Looked up from germline, CDR1 is MNHEY and CDR2 is SVGAGI.